The entry below describes one TCR beta chain. Its target is not known. CDR1 KGHSH and CDR2 LQKENI come from the germline V gene. V was pared by 2 bases and J by 2 bases, with 8 bases between. The CDR3 consists of 14 residues. The sample belongs to a study of T cell responses to AZD1222 COVID-19 vaccine. Findings of the study overall: Clonal diversity may have been underestimated in mostly white British donors. Just six AZD1222 recipients tested seropositive at baseline. Spike was spanned by vaccine-associated CD4 TCRs, which were dominant at 160-218 and 743-854.

Assay used: immunoSEQ multiplex PCR; TCRdb lists only in-frame clones, some missing. The data show 240,000 or so clones, 93% seen once. This TCR came from an adult in good health. The rearrangement links TRBV18 to TRBJ2-3; D is unresolved. The starting material was peripheral blood, obtained on day 0 of AZD1222 vaccination. Here the CDR3 reads CASSPVPTTDTQYF. Written as DNA, the CDR3 is TGTGCCAGCTCACCAGTACCCACCACAGATACGCAGTATTTT.